The 15 T cell receptor beta chains in this list originate from one sample, sequenced in a study of blood T cells in healthy people across ages. Sample-barcoded 5' priming and a J-beta primer mix drove a second PCR of about 6 to 12 cycles. TCRdb independently ran MiXCR on the 5' RACE reads; one entry per CDR3 protein. The table includes some 1.1 million distinct CDR3 sequences, more than 30% detected once. Sequencing was carried out using blood. The receptors here all came from a young man in good health.

This clonotype appeared a few times. The CDR3 sequence is CASKEDEQYF. The DNA for the CDR3 is TGTGCCAGCAAGGAGGATGAGCAGTACTTC. The J gene is TRBJ2-5, the V gene TRBV6-6; D is perhaps TRBD2 (5 bases). The CDR3 has 10 residues. Trimming cost V 7 bases and J 11 bases, with 11 bases left between them. CDR1 is MNHNY, CDR2 SVGAGI, per germline (reference sequence).

This chain links TRBV27 with TRBJ1-1; the match to TRBD1 covers 8 bases. Germline V gene sequence: CDR1 MNHEY, CDR2 SMNVEV (reference sequence). The CDR3 is made up of 12 amino acids. The V segment lost 4 bases and the J segment 8 bases; nucleotides outside the gene matches: 3. This chain's CDR3 is CASSSRTGEAFF. The CDR3 DNA reads as TGTGCCAGCAGTTCTCGGACAGGGGAAGCTTTCTTT.

V usage is TRBV4-1 and J usage is TRBJ2-1; TRBD2 agrees at 9 bases. Germline V gives CDR1 MGHRA, CDR2 YSYEKL. The CDR3 has 15 amino acids. The trim removed 0 bases at V and 9 bases at J, leaving 6 bases unmatched. The CDR3 here is CASSQETSGIPEQFF. The CDR3 nucleotides are TGCGCCAGCAGCCAAGAGACTAGCGGTATACCTGAGCAGTTCTTC.

This clonotype was counted at least ten times. The gene calls are TRBV9 and TRBJ2-3; TRBD1 is a possible D gene (6 bases). The CDR3 length is 12 residues. Looked up from germline, CDR1 is SGDLS and CDR2 is YYNGEE. V was cut by 2 bases and J by 10 bases, with 11 bases left in between. Here the CDR3 reads CASSVVGGSQYF. The CDR3 nucleotides read TGTGCCAGCAGCGTGGTAGGGGGTTCGCAGTATTTT. Full variable domain (remainder filled in from reference TRBV9 and TRBJ2-3): DSGVTQTPKHLITATGQRVTLRCSPRSGDLSVYWYQQSLDQGLQFLIQYYNGEERAKGNILERFSAQQFPDLHSELNLSSLELGDSALYFCASSVVGGSQYFGPGTRLTVL.

The chain has TRBV30 and TRBJ1-2, with 10 bases matching TRBD1. The V and J ends lost 4 bases and 8 bases, in that order; junction bases with no gene match: 10. Germline V gene data show CDR1 as GTSNPN and CDR2 as SVGIG (reference sequence). The CDR3 is 14 amino acids. The CDR3 protein is CAWTTGQGKGGYTF. CDR3 DNA: TGTGCCTGGACCACGGGACAGGGGAAAGGCGGCTACACCTTC.

The rearrangement links TRBV25-1 to TRBJ2-7; D unresolved. The CDR3 sequence is 10 residues long. Germline-derived CDR1 and CDR2 are MGHDK and SYGVNS. The V end lost 5 bases, the J end lost 7 bases, and 6 bases lay between the germline ends. The DNA for the CDR3 is TGTGCCAGCAGTATGGGAGAGCAGTACTTC. Translated, it gives CASSMGEQYF.

CDR3 DNA: TGTGCCAGCAGCTCTCACTGGGGACAGAAAGACGATGAGCAGTTCTTC. This translates into CASSSHWGQKDDEQFF. This sequence joins TRBV7-2 and TRBJ2-1; 7 nucleotides match TRBD1. The V and J ends lost 4 bases and 8 bases, in that order; junction bases with no gene match: 14. The CDR3 has 16 amino acids. Germline CDR1 SGHTA, CDR2 FQGNSA.

This clonotype has only a few counts. The chain is built from TRBV7-2 and TRBJ1-2; 7 nucleotides match TRBD1. V was clipped by 9 bases and J by 3 bases; unmatched bases: 4. The germline V gene encodes CDR1 SGHTA and CDR2 FQGNSA. This CDR3 spans 12 amino acids. CDR3 bases: TGTGCCAGGCATACAGGGGACTATGGCTACACCTTC. Protein: CARHTGDYGYTF.

Turning to this clonotype: A much more abundant neighbour one base away suggests this may be a read error. J is TRBJ2-7 and V is TRBV7-2, with D perhaps matching TRBD1 (6 bases). The CDR3 is 15 amino acids. The V gene's germline CDR1 is SGHTA and CDR2 FQGNSA. CDR3 nucleotides: TGTGTCAGCAGCTTAAACAGGGTATTTGGTTACGAGCAGTACTTC. Its protein is CVSSLNRVFGYEQYF.

The chain links TRBV7-9 to TRBJ1-1; D remains ambiguous. Germline CDR1 and CDR2: SEHNR and FQNEAQ (reference sequence). V shed 4 bases and J shed 4 bases, with 13 bases lying between them. The CDR3 consists of 14 residues. This chain's CDR3 is CASSSASMGTEAFF. CDR3 nucleotide sequence: TGTGCCAGCAGCTCCGCATCCATGGGCACTGAAGCTTTCTTT.

This clonotype was observed a single time. The chain employs TRBV6-6 and TRBJ1-6; no clear D. This CDR3 spans 14 amino acids. Looked up from germline, CDR1 is MNHNY and CDR2 is SVGAGI (reference sequence). Trimming left V 2 bases short and J 6 bases short, with 8 bases between. The CDR3 loop is CASSYNPSNSPLHF. The CDR3 nucleotides read TGTGCCAGCAGTTACAATCCTTCTAATTCACCCCTCCACTTT.

This clonotype was detected only a few times. This chain links TRBV5-1 with TRBJ2-3; 12 bases fit TRBD2. The CDR3 is made up of 17 amino acids. Per germline, CDR1 SGHRS and CDR2 YFSETQ. With 6 bases clipped from V and 2 bases from J, the junction kept 10 bases outside the gene matches. CDR3 sequence (DNA): TGCGCCAGCACCACAGGACTAGCGGGGAGCTACACAGATACGCAGTATTTT. Its protein product is CASTTGLAGSYTDTQYF.

This sequence joins TRBV5-5 and TRBJ2-7, with 7 nucleotides matching TRBD1. Germline V CDR1 and CDR2: SGHKS, YYEKEE (reference sequence). V dropped 6 bases and J dropped 2; count of bases not matched to a gene: 8. CDR3 length: 14 residues. CDR3 sequence reads: CASNLRDRAYEQYF. The DNA of the CDR3 is TGTGCCAGCAACCTCAGGGACAGAGCCTACGAGCAGTACTTC.

The rearrangement uses TRBV15 and TRBJ1-1; maybe TRBD1 (5 bases). Trimming left V 5 bases short and J 3 bases short, with 22 bases between. This CDR3 region has 17 residues. Germline V gives CDR1 LNHNV, CDR2 YYDKDF (reference sequence). The CDR3 sequence is CATSRMSESWGDTEAFF. CDR3 in DNA: TGTGCCACCAGCCGGATGTCTGAAAGCTGGGGCGACACTGAAGCTTTCTTT.

This sequence joins TRBV6-5 and TRBJ1-5; perhaps TRBD1 as D (5 bases). Trimming removed 4 bases at V and 2 bases at J, with 9 bases between. Germline CDR1 is MNHEY and CDR2 is SVGAGI. The length of the CDR3 is 14 residues. CDR3 region: CASSFGHRNQPQHF. The CDR3 coding sequence is TGTGCCAGCAGTTTCGGACACCGCAATCAGCCCCAGCATTTT.